A single sample is the source of the 3 T cell receptor beta chains below, sequenced in a study of blood T cell repertoires in COVID-19. The repertoire was sequenced with immunoSEQ multiplex PCR; TCRdb's copy has only in-frame clones and lacks some. In the table there are 40,000 or so clones, roughly 89% of which are singletons. Sequencing input: peripheral blood. The receptors originated from a man aged 50 to 60 with active COVID-19.

CDR3 region: CASSTGTYNEKLFF. In DNA, the CDR3 is TGTGCCAGTAGTACAGGGACATACAATGAAAAACTGTTTTTT. The gene calls are TRBV19 and TRBJ1-4; TRBD1 is a possible D gene (6 bases). Germline V gene lookup returns CDR1 LNHDA and CDR2 SQIVND (reference sequence). The CDR3 is 14 amino acids. The germline V and J ends were trimmed by 4 bases and 5 bases, with 11 bases remaining between them. Looking up the rest from reference TRBV19 and TRBJ1-4 gives the full variable domain: DGGITQSPKYLFRKEGQNVTLSCEQNLNHDAMYWYRQDPGQGLRLIYYSQIVNDFQKGDIAEGYSVSREKKESFPLTVTSAQKNPTAFYLCASSTGTYNEKLFFGSGTQLSVL.

The chain uses TRBV30 and TRBJ2-3; D is possibly TRBD2 (5 bases). Germline-derived CDR1 and CDR2 are GTSNPN and SVGIG (reference sequence). The ends were cut back, 2 bases at V and 1 base at J, with 13 bases in the middle. CDR3 length: 15 residues. The CDR3 sequence is CAWSSRGRGTDTQYF. CDR3 nucleotides: TGTGCCTGGAGTAGTCGGGGTCGGGGCACAGATACGCAGTATTTT.

This clone was counted a single time. The chain has TRBV4-2 and TRBJ2-7, with 9 bases fitting TRBD1. V was pared by 2 bases and J by 6 bases, with 8 bases of the junction left unmatched. The CDR3 consists of 15 residues. Looked up from germline, CDR1 is LGHNA and CDR2 is YNFKEQ. CDR3 nucleotide sequence: TGTGCCAGCAGCCAACTCAAACAGGGGGCGCGCGAGCAGTACTTC. It codes for CASSQLKQGAREQYF.